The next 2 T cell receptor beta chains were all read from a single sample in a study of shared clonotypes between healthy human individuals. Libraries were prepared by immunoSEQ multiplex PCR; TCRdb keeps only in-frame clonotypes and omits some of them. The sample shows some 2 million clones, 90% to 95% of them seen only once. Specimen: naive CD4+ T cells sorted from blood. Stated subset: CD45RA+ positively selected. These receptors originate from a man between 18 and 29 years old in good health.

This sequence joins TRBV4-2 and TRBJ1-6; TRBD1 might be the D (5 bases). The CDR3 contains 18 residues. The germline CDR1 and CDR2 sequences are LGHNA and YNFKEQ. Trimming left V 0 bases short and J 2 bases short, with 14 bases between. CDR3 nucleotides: TGTGCCAGCAGCCAAGAAGGGAACGGGGCGGCCTATAATTCACCCCTCCACTTT. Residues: CASSQEGNGAAYNSPLHF.

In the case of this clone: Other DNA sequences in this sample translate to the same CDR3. CDR3 DNA sequence: TGCGCCAGCAGCCAAGGACAGGGCGGTGAAAAACTGTTTTTT. Protein: CASSQGQGGEKLFF. This chain joins TRBV5-1 and TRBJ1-4; 8 nucleotides match TRBD1. CDR1 and CDR2 from the germline V gene are SGHRS and YFSETQ. V trimming: 4 bases; J trimming: 7 bases; junction bases outside the gene matches: 6. The CDR3 is 14 amino acids.